Below are 11 T cell receptor beta chains sequenced from a single sample in a study of blood T cell repertoires in COVID-19. Repertoires were generated with immunoSEQ multiplex PCR, while TCRdb's copy carries only in-frame clones and drops some. The sample lists tens of thousands of clones, about four fifths occurring once. The sequenced sample was peripheral blood. Receptors were obtained from a man aged 50-59 years with acute or convalescent COVID-19.

This clone came up once. This chain links TRBV6-4 with TRBJ1-3, with D maybe TRBD1 (5 bases). CDR1 and CDR2 from the germline V gene are MRHNA and SNTAGT. Trimming left V 0 bases short and J 2 bases short, with 17 bases between. The CDR3 has 18 amino acids. The CDR3 is CASSDSGNWGDPGNTIYF. The CDR3 DNA reads TGTGCCAGCAGTGACTCGGGGAACTGGGGGGATCCTGGAAACACCATATATTTT.

The genes are TRBV5-5 and TRBJ2-5, with TRBD1 as a possible D gene (6 bases). Trimming removed 4 bases at V and 5 bases at J, with 12 bases between. Germline loops: CDR1 SGHKS, CDR2 YYEKEE (reference sequence). This CDR3 is 13 amino acids long. The CDR3 spells CASSLKGVETQYF. Written as DNA, the CDR3 is TGTGCCAGCAGCCTCAAGGGGGTGGAGACCCAGTACTTC.

J is TRBJ1-1 and V is TRBV7-2; D remains unclear. The CDR3 is 13 residues long. The germline V and J ends were trimmed by 3 bases and 1 base, with 6 bases remaining between them. CDR1 SGHTA and CDR2 FQGNSA come from the germline V gene. The CDR3 DNA reads as TGTGCCAGCAGCTTTGCCAGGAACACTGAAGCTTTCTTT. It codes for CASSFARNTEAFF.

This chain links TRBV19 with TRBJ2-1, with 14 bases fitting TRBD2. Germline CDR1 is LNHDA and CDR2 is SQIVND (reference sequence). The CDR3 loop spans 15 amino acids. After removal of 3 bases from V and 10 bases from J, the junction contained 5 bases not matched to a gene. Here the CDR3 reads CASSIPGLAGVEQFF. CDR3 DNA sequence: TGTGCCAGTAGTATCCCGGGACTAGCGGGAGTGGAGCAGTTCTTC.

The J gene is TRBJ2-3, the V gene TRBV28, with 11 bases fitting TRBD2. This CDR3 spans 16 amino acids. Germline trimming cut 5 bases from V and 2 bases from J; bases unmatched to any gene: 6. The germline gives CDR1 MDHEN, CDR2 SYDVKM. CDR3 DNA: TGTGCCAGCAGTCCCTTAGCGGGAGGGCACACAGATACGCAGTATTTT. It translates to CASSPLAGGHTDTQYF.

The V call is TRBV6-2 or TRBV6-3, the J call TRBJ2-1; a weak D match, TRBD2 (6 bases). V was clipped by 6 bases and J by 1 base, with 7 bases between them. CDR3 length: 13 amino acids. The germline CDR1 and CDR2 sequences are MNHEY and SVGEGT. CDR3 sequence: CASSGRSYNEQFF. The CDR3 DNA is TGTGCCAGCAGCGGGAGATCCTACAATGAGCAGTTCTTC.

This clone has only one observation. The rearrangement uses TRBV29-1 and TRBJ1-2; TRBD1 agrees at 8 bases. Germline V gene data show CDR1 as SQVTM and CDR2 as ANQGSEA. The CDR3 extends over 12 amino acids. Unmatched junction bases numbered 5, after V lost 7 bases and J lost 4 bases. The CDR3 protein is CSAGGFGYGYTF. CDR3 sequence (DNA): TGCAGCGCAGGGGGCTTCGGCTATGGCTACACCTTC.

This clone appeared once. The gene calls are TRBV30 and TRBJ1-1; the D gene is possibly TRBD1 (5 bases). V lost 4 bases and J lost 0, with 9 bases in between. The CDR3 length is 13 residues. Germline lookup yields CDR1 GTSNPN and CDR2 SVGIG (reference sequence). CDR3 nucleotide sequence: TGTGCCTGGACGACAGACATGAACACTGAAGCTTTCTTT. Its protein product is CAWTTDMNTEAFF.

V and J are TRBV4-3 and TRBJ2-1, with TRBD2 matching 11 bases. CDR1 is LGHNA and CDR2 is YSLEER in the germline V gene. V gave up 0 bases and J gave up 7 bases; unmatched junction bases: 5. This CDR3 contains 16 residues. The CDR3 sequence is CASSQDRIAGGNEQFF. DNA for the CDR3: TGCGCCAGCAGCCAAGATAGGATAGCGGGGGGGAATGAGCAGTTCTTC.

This chain joins TRBV27 and TRBJ1-1, with no clear D. Trimming shortened V by 7 bases and J by 0 bases, and 9 bases separated the two germline ends. The CDR3 extends over 13 amino acids. CDR1 is MNHEY and CDR2 is SMNVEV in the germline V gene (reference sequence). The CDR3 bases are TGTGCCAGCAAGGACGGGGTGAACACTGAAGCTTTCTTT. The encoded protein is CASKDGVNTEAFF.

V is TRBV19 and J is TRBJ2-4; 9 nucleotides match TRBD1. V trimming: 5 bases; J trimming: 7 bases; junction bases outside the gene matches: 15. Germline CDR1 and CDR2: LNHDA and SQIVND (reference sequence). The length of the CDR3 is 17 residues. This chain's CDR3 is CASSGTGNTLAGNIQYF. The CDR3 bases are TGTGCCAGTAGTGGGACAGGGAATACTCTAGCCGGTAACATTCAGTACTTC.